These 27 T cell receptor beta chains came from one sample sequenced in a study of T cells in Graves' hyperthyroidism and ophthalmopathy. Researchers amplified the TCR beta CDR3 regions from RNA transcripts. In the first-round RT-PCR of the TCR CDR3, the HTBI primer set was used. MiXCR, run by TCRdb on the multiplex PCR reads, gives a single entry per CDR3 protein. This sample has 600,000 to 650,000 distinct CDR3 sequences, with 15% to 20% found just once. Sequenced sample: blood. Source of these receptors: a woman in her 30s with Graves' hyperthyroidism.

This chain links TRBV20-1 with TRBJ2-5; TRBD2 agrees at 8 bases. CDR3 length: 14 amino acids. Trimming took 5 bases from V and 2 from J; bases not matched to a gene: 7. Looked up from germline, CDR1 is DFQATT and CDR2 is SNEGSKA (reference sequence). CDR3 sequence reads: CSAGISGTQETQYF. In DNA form, the CDR3 reads TGCAGTGCTGGCATTAGCGGGACTCAAGAGACCCAGTACTTC.

This clonotype was seen many times. This chain connects TRBV7-3 to TRBJ2-5, with D perhaps matching TRBD2 (5 bases). Germline CDR1 reads SGHTA; CDR2 reads FQGTGA. The length of the CDR3 is 13 residues. Trimming removed 4 bases at V and 4 bases at J, with 10 bases between. The CDR3 DNA sequence: TGTGCCAGCAGCTCCCAACGGGGAGAGACCCAGTACTTC. It is translated as CASSSQRGETQYF.

This clonotype was observed a few times. The CDR3 protein is CASSLTRVNTEAFF. The CDR3 bases are TGTGCCAGCAGCCTTACAAGGGTTAACACTGAAGCTTTCTTT. V and J are TRBV3-1 and TRBJ1-1; no clear D gene. The CDR3 consists of 14 residues. V gave up 4 bases and J gave up 2 bases, with 11 bases separating them. Per the germline V gene, CDR1 is LGHDT and CDR2 is YNNKEL (reference sequence).

This clonotype was observed at least ten times. The chain links TRBV29-1 to TRBJ2-2, with TRBD2 matching 9 bases. The CDR3 has 13 residues. Trimming at V came to 5 bases and at J to 5 bases, leaving 3 bases not matched to a gene. Germline CDR1 and CDR2: SQVTM and ANQGSEA. Written as DNA, the CDR3 is TGCAGCGTTTCAAGCGGGAGGACCGGGGAGCTGTTTTTT. It specifies CSVSSGRTGELFF.

This clonotype has just a few counts. The rearrangement joins TRBV9 to TRBJ1-1; the D is unclear. The ends were cut back, 0 bases at V and 4 bases at J, with 4 bases in the middle. Germline V CDR1 and CDR2: SGDLS, YYNGEE. The CDR3 runs 12 residues. CDR3 bases: TGTGCCAGCAGCGTAGTTGGCACTGAAGCTTTCTTT. Translation gives CASSVVGTEAFF.

This clonotype was detected ten times or more. The chain links TRBV27 to TRBJ2-2, with 7 bases aligning to TRBD1. V was clipped by 4 bases and J by 6 bases; unmatched bases: 5. The length of the CDR3 is 14 residues. In germline, CDR1 is MNHEY, CDR2 SMNVEV (reference sequence). The CDR3 here is CASSSQGLAGELFF. In nucleotides, the CDR3 is TGTGCCAGCAGTTCACAGGGGTTAGCCGGGGAGCTGTTTTTT.

This clonotype has just a few counts. The chain combines TRBV20-1 with TRBJ1-6; unclear D gene. The germline CDR1 and CDR2 sequences are DFQATT and SNEGSKA (reference sequence). Trimming removed 6 bases from V and 6 bases from J, with 9 bases in between. This CDR3 comprises 12 residues. CDR3 nucleotides: TGCAGTGCCCTGAGTGGTAATTCACCCCTCCACTTT. This translates into CSALSGNSPLHF.

The chain is built from TRBV7-2 and TRBJ1-2, with TRBD1 matching over 7 bases. Germline assignment: CDR1 SGHTA and CDR2 FQGNSA. There are 14 residues in the CDR3. V lost 5 bases and J lost 5; bases outside the gene matches: 8. CDR3: CASSRTRQGYGYTF. The DNA for the CDR3 is TGTGCCAGCAGCCGAACCCGACAGGGATATGGCTACACCTTC.

This clonotype was observed a handful of times. The CDR3 DNA sequence: TGCAGCGTTCTAGCGGGAGTGGGGACGGGCTACGAGCAGTACTTC. Its protein product is CSVLAGVGTGYEQYF. V is TRBV29-1 and J is TRBJ2-7; TRBD2 matches 10 bases. From germline, CDR1 is SQVTM and CDR2 ANQGSEA. The CDR3 contains 15 residues. With 5 bases clipped from V and 3 bases from J, the junction kept 10 bases outside the gene matches.

This chain links TRBV5-1 with TRBJ2-2; 10 nucleotides agree with TRBD2. The V and J ends lost 7 bases and 2 bases, in that order; junction bases with no gene match: 2. Germline loops: CDR1 SGHRS, CDR2 YFSETQ. CDR3 length: 14 amino acids. CDR3 sequence reads: CASGTSANTGELFF. In DNA, the CDR3 is TGCGCCAGCGGGACTAGCGCCAACACCGGGGAGCTGTTTTTT.

V gene TRBV6-9 combines with J gene TRBJ1-2; D perhaps matches TRBD1 (5 bases). CDR1 and CDR2 (germline): MNHGY, SVAAGI. This CDR3 has 17 residues. V shed 0 bases and J shed 4 bases, with 18 bases lying between them. CDR3 loop: CASSYSGLLTQAYGYTF. The CDR3 DNA is TGTGCCAGCAGTTATTCGGGACTCCTAACGCAGGCCTATGGCTACACCTTC.

The V gene is TRBV7-9, the J gene TRBJ2-1; D unclear. The CDR3 loop spans 14 amino acids. Germline assignment: CDR1 SEHNR and CDR2 FQNEAQ (reference sequence). With 1 base removed from V and 7 bases from J, the gap between germline ends came to 11 bases. The CDR3 region has the DNA TGTGCCAGCAGCTTAGGGGTATTGGGAAATGAGCAGTTCTTC. It translates to CASSLGVLGNEQFF. Looking up the rest from reference TRBV7-9 and TRBJ2-1 gives the full variable domain: DTGVSQNPRHKITKRGQNVTFRCDPISEHNRLYWYRQTLGQGPEFLTYFQNEAQLEKSRLLSDRFSAERPKGSFSTLEIQRTEQGDSAMYLCASSLGVLGNEQFFGPGTRLTVL.

This clonotype has a count of ten or more. The chain is built from TRBV30 and TRBJ2-3; D ambiguous. Germline V gene lookup returns CDR1 GTSNPN and CDR2 SVGIG (reference sequence). V was shortened by 0 bases and J by 4 bases, with 14 bases between the two germline ends. The CDR3 consists of 15 residues. CDR3 coding DNA: TGTGCCTGGAGTGTAAGTTCGGGTTATGCAGATACGCAGTATTTT. Protein product: CAWSVSSGYADTQYF.

Details on this clonotype: It may be a read error: a sequence one base away is much more abundant. This chain links TRBV2 with TRBJ1-4, with D possibly being TRBD1 (6 bases). Trimming removed 11 bases at V and 10 bases at J, with 17 bases between. This CDR3 contains 12 residues. The germline V gene encodes CDR1 SNHLY and CDR2 FYNNEI. The DNA of the CDR3 is TGTGCCGTCCGGGACAACGATGCAAAACTGTTTTTT. It encodes CAVRDNDAKLFF.

V and J are TRBV9 and TRBJ1-1; no clear D gene. The CDR3 has 15 amino acids. CDR1 SGDLS and CDR2 YYNGEE come from the germline V gene. V was trimmed by 4 bases and J by 1 base, leaving 14 bases between them. CDR3 region: CASSPPRPGNTEAFF. CDR3 in DNA: TGTGCCAGCAGCCCCCCCCGTCCGGGGAACACTGAAGCTTTCTTT.

V is TRBV6-1 and J is TRBJ2-6, with D hard to call. Germline V gene lookup returns CDR1 MNHNS and CDR2 SASEGT. Trimming pared 5 bases from V and 1 base from J, leaving 18 bases between. This CDR3 spans 18 amino acids. CDR3 bases: TGTGCCAGCAGTTTGACGGAAGATTTGGGATCTGGGGCCAACGTCCTGACTTTC. Translated: CASSLTEDLGSGANVLTF.

This clonotype has a single count. The chain couples TRBV7-2 to TRBJ2-3, with 11 bases matching TRBD2. CDR3 length: 18 residues. Germline lookup yields CDR1 SGHTA and CDR2 FQGNSA. The J segment lost 6 bases and the V segment lost 2 bases, leaving 13 bases of the junction unmatched. DNA for the CDR3: TGTGCCAGCAGCTTACTTCTTAGCGGGAGGGCCGTAATGGATACGCAGTATTTT. Protein sequence: CASSLLLSGRAVMDTQYF. Together with reference TRBV7-2 and TRBJ2-3, the CDR3 gives the full variable domain: GAGVSQSPSNKVTEKGKDVELRCDPISGHTALYWYRQSLGQGLEFLIYFQGNSAPDKSGLPSDRFSAERTGGSVSTLTIQRTQQEDSAVYLCASSLLLSGRAVMDTQYFGPGTRLTVL.

A few counts support this clonotype. The chain employs TRBV6-1 and TRBJ1-5; no clear D. The CDR3 sequence is 17 residues long. CDR1 is MNHNS, CDR2 SASEGT, per germline. V was trimmed by 5 bases and J by 4 bases, leaving 21 bases between them. The CDR3 here is CASSPKKGGQLNQPQHF. CDR3 coding DNA: TGTGCCAGCAGTCCCAAAAAGGGTGGGCAGCTAAATCAGCCCCAGCATTTT.

At least ten counts were recorded for this clonotype. V is TRBV3-1 and J is TRBJ1-5; D uncertain. The germline V and J ends were trimmed by 1 base and 9 bases, with 7 bases remaining between them. Germline V gene data show CDR1 as LGHDT and CDR2 as YNNKEL (reference sequence). This CDR3 is 12 amino acids long. The CDR3 region has the DNA TGTGCCAGCAGCCAAGGGTGGGGGCCCCAGCATTTT. As protein: CASSQGWGPQHF.

This clonotype was counted between two and nine times. The chain carries TRBV3-1 and TRBJ1-1; D is possibly TRBD1 (5 bases). CDR3 size: 16 residues. In germline, CDR1 is LGHDT, CDR2 YNNKEL (reference sequence). V was cut by 0 bases and J by 0 bases, with 11 bases left in between. The CDR3 DNA is TGTGCCAGCAGCCAAGAGAGGGGCAGATTGAACACTGAAGCTTTCTTT. Translation gives CASSQERGRLNTEAFF.

This clonotype has only a few counts. The chain recombines TRBV28 with TRBJ2-6, with D unclear. V lost 3 bases, J lost 1 base, and 10 bases lay in between. This CDR3 contains 16 residues. Germline CDR1 and CDR2: MDHEN and SYDVKM. The CDR3 reads CASSFLDGSGANVLTF. In nucleotides, the CDR3 is TGTGCCAGCAGTTTTCTCGACGGTTCTGGGGCCAACGTCCTGACTTTC.

This clonotype was counted a few times. This chain links TRBV29-1 with TRBJ2-1, with TRBD1 matching over 8 bases. Trimming took 2 bases from V and 6 from J; bases not matched to a gene: 9. The length of the CDR3 is 15 residues. CDR1 is SQVTM, CDR2 ANQGSEA, per germline. The CDR3 coding sequence is TGCAGCGTTGAAAACGTGGACAGGGCTGGCAATGAGCAGTTCTTC. It encodes CSVENVDRAGNEQFF.

V is TRBV12-5 and J is TRBJ2-6; the D gene could be TRBD1 or TRBD2 (5 bases each). Trimming pared 3 bases from V and 1 base from J, leaving 7 bases between. Germline loops: CDR1 LGHNT, CDR2 FRNRAP. The CDR3 has 15 residues. CDR3 DNA: TGTGCTAGTGGTTTCGAGGGGTCTGGGGCCAACGTCCTGACTTTC. As protein: CASGFEGSGANVLTF.

The sample holds many counts of this clonotype. The chain employs TRBV28 and TRBJ2-1; D is ambiguous. This CDR3 comprises 13 residues. The V end was cut by 7 bases, the J end by 5 bases, with 12 bases between. CDR1 MDHEN and CDR2 SYDVKM come from the germline V gene. CDR3 amino acids: CASIRRVNNEQFF. The CDR3 DNA reads as TGTGCCAGCATTAGAAGGGTCAACAATGAGCAGTTCTTC.

With regard to this clonotype: It may be a read error: a sequence one base away is much more abundant. The rearrangement uses TRBV28 and TRBJ1-1; 7 nucleotides match TRBD1. Germline V lookup: CDR1 MDHEN, CDR2 SYDVKM. The V segment lost 6 bases and the J segment 7 bases; nucleotides outside the gene matches: 11. The CDR3 runs 14 residues. Written as DNA, the CDR3 is TGTGCCAGCAGCCTCCGGGACAGTCATGTTGAAGCTTTCTTT. Encoded protein: CASSLRDSHVEAFF.

This clonotype was detected many times. The chain is built from TRBV6-1 and TRBJ1-2, with D maybe TRBD1 (6 bases). V was pared by 4 bases and J by 7 bases, with 13 bases between. The CDR3 is 13 residues long. The germline CDR1 and CDR2 sequences are MNHNS and SASEGT. The CDR3 is CASSAQGGGGYTF. The DNA of the CDR3 is TGTGCCAGCAGTGCTCAGGGAGGGGGTGGCTACACCTTC.

The genes are TRBV7-2 and TRBJ1-1; no reliable D call. The CDR3 length is 14 residues. CDR1 SGHTA and CDR2 FQGNSA come from the germline V gene. Trimming took off 3 bases at V and 2 bases at J, with 10 bases between the two ends. This CDR3 is CASSFTRKNTEAFF. The CDR3 DNA is TGTGCCAGCAGCTTTACGCGAAAAAACACTGAAGCTTTCTTT. The full variable domain, rest sourced from reference TRBV7-2 and TRBJ1-1, is GAGVSQSPSNKVTEKGKDVELRCDPISGHTALYWYRQSLGQGLEFLIYFQGNSAPDKSGLPSDRFSAERTGGSVSTLTIQRTQQEDSAVYLCASSFTRKNTEAFFGQGTRLTVV.